The 22 T cell receptor beta chains in this list originate from one sample, sequenced in a study of T-cell reconstitution after alpha-beta-depleted transplantation in children. TCRbeta library construction was performed incorporating unique molecular identifiers. TCRdb used MiXCR to reprocess the PCR reads, holding one entry per CDR3 protein. This table has some 500,000 distinct CDR3 sequences, approximately 20% appearing once. Sequenced here: PBMCs from the stem cell graft donor, sampled from the stem cell graft. These receptor sequences come from a human donor who donated a stem cell graft to a child with acute lymphoblastic leukemia.

This clonotype was seen ten or more times. The junction differs from germline at one of its ends, possibly a read error. V gene TRBV12-3 or TRBV12-4 combines with J gene TRBJ2-5; D call uncertain. This CDR3 is 11 amino acids long. The CDR3 coding sequence is TGTGCCAGCAGCTTAGGCCAAACCCAGTACTTC. This translates into CASSLGQTQYF.

The table lists this clonotype with a count of one. The chain carries TRBV11-2 and TRBJ2-3, with 14 bases matching TRBD2. The CDR3 has 14 residues. CDR1 and CDR2 (germline): SGHAT, FQNNGV. J gave up 14 bases and V 4 bases, and 8 bases lay outside the gene matches. In DNA form, the CDR3 reads TGTGCCAGCAGCTACGGGGGACTAGCGGGAGCCCCGTATTTT. This sequence encodes CASSYGGLAGAPYF.

This clonotype came up a few times. For the CDR3, the DNA is TGCGCCAGCAGTATCGGGGGGGATTCGGCTCAGCCCCAGCATTTT. As protein: CASSIGGDSAQPQHF. The chain has TRBV5-1 and TRBJ1-5; a weak D match, TRBD1 (5 bases). The CDR3 has 15 amino acids. Germline-derived CDR1 and CDR2 are SGHRS and YFSETQ. V was cut by 5 bases and J by 6 bases, with 18 bases left in between.

This clonotype has just a few counts. The rearrangement links TRBV7-6 to TRBJ2-4; no clear D gene. The V end lost 1 base, the J end lost 6 bases, and 13 bases lay between the germline ends. This CDR3 has 15 amino acids. Germline loops: CDR1 SGHVS, CDR2 FNYEAQ. CDR3 loop: CASSLGAGGLNIQYF. The DNA of the CDR3 is TGTGCCAGCAGCTTAGGAGCTGGCGGCCTAAACATTCAGTACTTC.

The rearrangement uses TRBV5-1 and TRBJ1-1; no reliable D call. The CDR3 contains 14 residues. Germline CDR1 reads SGHRS; CDR2 reads YFSETQ. Trimming left V 1 base short and J 1 base short, with 8 bases between. The CDR3 nucleotides read TGCGCCAGCAGCTTGTGGGATGGGAACACTGAAGCTTTCTTT. Amino acids: CASSLWDGNTEAFF.

This clonotype was observed a handful of times. The rearrangement joins TRBV2 to TRBJ2-1, with 11 bases aligning to TRBD1. Unmatched junction bases numbered 5, after V lost 6 bases and J lost 4 bases. The CDR3 covers 15 residues. Germline CDR1 reads SNHLY; CDR2 reads FYNNEI. CDR3 nucleotide sequence: TGTGCCAGCAGCGGGACAGGGGGGCGATACAATGAGCAGTTCTTC. Translating gives CASSGTGGRYNEQFF.

Ten or more counts support this clonotype. The genes are TRBV29-1 and TRBJ1-2; tentatively, D is TRBD1 (5 bases). The CDR3 spans 13 residues. CDR1 SQVTM and CDR2 ANQGSEA come from the germline V gene. Trimming pared 8 bases from V and 0 bases from J, leaving 13 bases between. This chain's CDR3 is CSLGRDSNYGYTF. In DNA, the CDR3 is TGCAGCCTCGGGAGGGACTCTAACTATGGCTACACCTTC.

The chain uses TRBV7-9 and TRBJ2-5; D remains unclear. The germline CDR1 and CDR2 sequences are SEHNR and FQNEAQ (reference sequence). This CDR3 contains 13 residues. V gave up 1 base and J gave up 5 bases, with 8 bases separating them. CDR3 residues: CASSLGWSETQYF. The CDR3 nucleotides are TGTGCCAGCAGCTTAGGTTGGAGCGAGACCCAGTACTTC. Full variable domain (remainder filled in from reference TRBV7-9 and TRBJ2-5): DTGVSQNPRHKITKRGQNVTFRCDPISEHNRLYWYRQTLGQGPEFLTYFQNEAQLEKSRLLSDRFSAERPKGSFSTLEIQRTEQGDSAMYLCASSLGWSETQYFGPGTRLLVL.

This clonotype came up a few times. This chain uses TRBV9 with TRBJ2-2; the D is unclear. This CDR3 spans 15 amino acids. In germline, CDR1 is SGDLS, CDR2 YYNGEE. The V end lost 4 bases, the J end lost 4 bases, and 14 bases lay between the germline ends. The CDR3 DNA follows: TGTGCCAGCAGCCATGAGAATTCGAGCACCGGGGAGCTGTTTTTT. Amino acid sequence: CASSHENSSTGELFF. The full variable domain, its missing parts supplied by reference TRBV9 and TRBJ2-2, is DSGVTQTPKHLITATGQRVTLRCSPRSGDLSVYWYQQSLDQGLQFLIQYYNGEERAKGNILERFSAQQFPDLHSELNLSSLELGDSALYFCASSHENSSTGELFFGEGSRLTVL.

The chain carries TRBV24-1 and TRBJ1-2; weak D call: TRBD1 (5 bases). This CDR3 region has 13 residues. The germline CDR1 and CDR2 sequences are KGHDR and SFDVKD. V was pared by 4 bases and J by 8 bases, with 13 bases between. CDR3 amino acids: CATSEGGSEGYTF. The CDR3 coding sequence is TGTGCCACCAGTGAGGGGGGAAGCGAAGGCTACACCTTC.

This clonotype has only a few counts. The rearrangement links TRBV9 to TRBJ2-4; TRBD2 agrees at 12 bases. Germline V lookup: CDR1 SGDLS, CDR2 YYNGEE. This CDR3 spans 16 amino acids. With 4 bases clipped from V and 2 bases from J, the junction kept 4 bases outside the gene matches. CDR3 nucleotides: TGTGCCAGCAGCCTAGGACTAGCGGGAACCAAAAACATTCAGTACTTC. It codes for CASSLGLAGTKNIQYF. The variable domain in full, completed from reference TRBV9 and TRBJ2-4, reads DSGVTQTPKHLITATGQRVTLRCSPRSGDLSVYWYQQSLDQGLQFLIQYYNGEERAKGNILERFSAQQFPDLHSELNLSSLELGDSALYFCASSLGLAGTKNIQYFGAGTRLSVL.

The chain has TRBV5-1 and TRBJ2-7; D uncertain. The CDR3 is 12 amino acids. V was shortened by 0 bases and J by 5 bases, with 6 bases between the two germline ends. Germline-derived CDR1 and CDR2 are SGHRS and YFSETQ. CDR3: CASSLVSHEQYF. Here the CDR3 DNA reads TGCGCCAGCAGCTTGGTATCCCACGAGCAGTACTTC.

This sequence joins TRBV5-1 and TRBJ2-1, with D tentatively TRBD2 (5 bases). The CDR3 contains 15 residues. V was pared by 5 bases and J by 0 bases, with 12 bases between. CDR1 and CDR2 from the germline V gene are SGHRS and YFSETQ. The CDR3 is CASRFGVSSYNEQFF. The CDR3 bases are TGCGCCAGCAGATTCGGGGTAAGCTCCTACAATGAGCAGTTCTTC.

CDR3 DNA: TGCAGCGGAGGGGTGAGGCCCTCCACTGAAGCTTTCTTT. It encodes CSGGVRPSTEAFF. The genes are TRBV29-1 and TRBJ1-1, with D possibly matching TRBD1 (5 bases). The CDR3 runs to 13 residues. V shed 7 bases and J shed 4 bases, with 16 bases lying between them. The germline V gene encodes CDR1 SQVTM and CDR2 ANQGSEA.

This clonotype was seen a few times. The chain is built from TRBV7-9 and TRBJ1-1; 7 bases fit TRBD1. The V gene's germline CDR1 is SEHNR and CDR2 FQNEAQ (reference sequence). V dropped 0 bases and J dropped 2; count of bases not matched to a gene: 3. The CDR3 spans 15 residues. The CDR3 DNA sequence: TGTGCCAGCAGCTTAGCACAGGGGCGAAACACTGAAGCTTTCTTT. Translating gives CASSLAQGRNTEAFF. Using reference TRBV7-9 and TRBJ1-1 for the parts outside the CDR3, the full variable domain is DTGVSQNPRHKITKRGQNVTFRCDPISEHNRLYWYRQTLGQGPEFLTYFQNEAQLEKSRLLSDRFSAERPKGSFSTLEIQRTEQGDSAMYLCASSLAQGRNTEAFFGQGTRLTVV.

The chain carries TRBV10-3 and TRBJ1-5; TRBD1 matches 9 bases. Unmatched junction bases numbered 12, after V lost 0 bases and J lost 6 bases. CDR1 ENHRY and CDR2 SYGVKD come from the germline V gene. This CDR3 comprises 18 residues. CDR3 sequence (DNA): TGTGCCATCAGTGAGTCGGTATTGATCGGACAGGGGTTTCAGCCCCAGCATTTT. It codes for CAISESVLIGQGFQPQHF.

This clonotype appeared a few times. The chain uses TRBV5-4 and TRBJ1-4, with D possibly matching TRBD1 (5 bases). The length of the CDR3 is 10 residues. Trimming cost V 9 bases and J 7 bases, with 7 bases left between them. CDR1 is SGHNT, CDR2 YYREEE, per germline (reference sequence). CDR3 nucleotides: TGTGCCACGGGGCTTGAAAAACTGTTTTTT. Protein product: CATGLEKLFF.

This clonotype has only a few counts. The CDR3 reads CASSDGQGYTEAFF. The CDR3 nucleotides read TGTGCCAGCAGCGACGGACAGGGCTATACTGAAGCTTTCTTT. The genes are TRBV11-1 and TRBJ1-1; 8 positions match TRBD1. With 5 bases clipped from V and 5 bases from J, the junction kept 7 bases outside the gene matches. Germline lookup yields CDR1 SGHAT and CDR2 FQDESV (reference sequence). The CDR3 has 14 amino acids.

This clonotype occurred a few times. This rearrangement joins TRBV5-5 to TRBJ1-2; no definite D call. CDR3 length: 13 residues. Trimming shortened V by 3 bases and J by 8 bases, and 14 bases separated the two germline ends. Per germline, CDR1 SGHKS and CDR2 YYEKEE (reference sequence). CDR3 sequence (DNA): TGTGCCAGCAGCTCGTCGGTCCGTGGGGGCTACACCTTC. Translation: CASSSSVRGGYTF.

The chain is built from TRBV12-3 or TRBV12-4 and TRBJ1-2; 11 positions agree with TRBD1. The CDR3 loop spans 16 amino acids. Trimming took 5 bases from V and 3 from J; bases not matched to a gene: 8. This CDR3 reads CASSLRTGGTHYGYTF. Written as DNA, the CDR3 is TGTGCCAGCAGTCTTCGGACAGGGGGCACCCACTATGGCTACACCTTC.

To note about this clonotype: One end of the junction fails to match germline, which may point to a read error. The chain employs TRBV18 and TRBJ1-1, with D maybe TRBD1 (5 bases). Germline lookup yields CDR1 KGHSH and CDR2 LQKENI. This CDR3 spans 13 amino acids. CDR3 loop: CASSPLTQAEAFF. Written as DNA, the CDR3 is TGTGCCAGCTCCCCACTGACACAGGCTGAAGCTTTCTTT.

This clonotype has only a few counts. The chain recombines TRBV7-2 with TRBJ2-7; D not resolved. Germline CDR1 and CDR2: SGHTA and FQGNSA. Trimming stripped 1 base from V and 6 bases from J, with 10 bases between. The CDR3 consists of 13 residues. The CDR3 DNA is TGTGCCAGCAGCTTAGTGACCCGATCCGAGCAGTACTTC. It yields the protein CASSLVTRSEQYF.